These 32 T cell receptor beta chains were sequenced from one sample in a study of T cell repertoires in cytomegalovirus infection. TCRdb redid the calling of the reads with MiXCR, one entry per CDR3 protein. Here the sample spans 630,000 or so distinct CDR3 sequences, 24% being singletons. The specimen sequenced was CD8+ T cells from PBMCs. These receptors were obtained from a human donor in good health (CMV status not recorded). Some clones in this sample may be carry-over from other donors' samples.

The CDR3 DNA reads as TGTGCCAGCAGGGGGACTAGCGGGGCAGAGACCCAGTACTTC. This translates into CASRGTSGAETQYF. The chain couples TRBV5-6 to TRBJ2-5, with 13 bases fitting TRBD2. Per the germline V gene, CDR1 is SGHDT and CDR2 is YYEEEE. The CDR3 totals 14 residues. J was trimmed by 4 bases and V by 5 bases; bases with no gene match: 2.

This clonotype has ten or more counts. The chain employs TRBV7-9 and TRBJ2-2; weak D call: TRBD2 (5 bases). Germline lookup yields CDR1 SEHNR and CDR2 FQNEAQ (reference sequence). V was trimmed by 7 bases and J by 3 bases, leaving 15 bases between them. The CDR3 is 15 residues long. The CDR3 region has the DNA TGTGCCAGCAACCCCGCCCCGCGGGACACCGGGGAGCTGTTTTTT. This gives the protein CASNPAPRDTGELFF.

V is TRBV7-9 and J is TRBJ2-3; the D is unclear. Germline CDR1 and CDR2: SEHNR and FQNEAQ (reference sequence). Trimming shortened V by 1 base and J by 4 bases, and 9 bases separated the two germline ends. CDR3 size: 14 residues. CDR3 loop: CASSLEVPPDTQYF. CDR3 DNA: TGTGCCAGCAGCTTAGAGGTCCCACCAGATACGCAGTATTTT.

This chain joins TRBV7-6 and TRBJ2-7; the D call may be TRBD1 or TRBD2 (5 bases each). Trimming removed 3 bases at V and 6 bases at J, with 12 bases between. The CDR3 has 13 residues. Germline lookup yields CDR1 SGHVS and CDR2 FNYEAQ. The CDR3 DNA reads as TGTGCCAGCAGCTTGAGACCAGGGAGCGAGCAGTACGTC. This gives the protein CASSLRPGSEQYV.

Many counts were recorded for this clonotype. The chain couples TRBV7-2 to TRBJ1-5, with unresolved D. The CDR3 has 15 amino acids. V was clipped by 1 base and J by 9 bases, with 16 bases between them. CDR1 and CDR2 (germline): SGHTA, FQGNSA. In DNA form, the CDR3 reads TGTGCCAGCAGCTTAGATGGGGAGATGGAATCGCCCCAGCATTTT. Translation: CASSLDGEMESPQHF.

In regard to this clonotype: One end of the junction varies from germline; a read error may be responsible. The chain links TRBV19 to TRBJ1-1; D ambiguous. CDR1 is LNHDA, CDR2 SQIVND, per germline (reference sequence). This CDR3 comprises 13 residues. The CDR3 coding sequence is TGTGCCAGTAGTATCGTACTGAACGCTGAAGCTTTCTTT. Its protein product is CASSIVLNAEAFF.

The genes are TRBV15 and TRBJ1-2, with D maybe TRBD1 (5 bases). The CDR3 consists of 13 residues. V was cut by 8 bases and J by 1 base, with 11 bases left in between. CDR1 and CDR2 from the germline V gene are LNHNV and YYDKDF (reference sequence). The DNA for the CDR3 is TGTGCCACCGGGCAGGGCAATAACTATGGCTACACCTTC. As protein: CATGQGNNYGYTF.

This clonotype was recorded many times. The chain has TRBV7-6 and TRBJ2-3; TRBD2 matches at 9 bases. Germline CDR1 SGHVS, CDR2 FNYEAQ. The V gene end was trimmed by 5 bases and the J gene end by 3 bases; junction bases not matched to a gene: 6. This CDR3 contains 15 residues. Here the CDR3 DNA reads TGTGCCAGCAGCAGTAGCGGGGGCGTTACAGATACGCAGTATTTT. Translating gives CASSSSGGVTDTQYF.

The chain has TRBV7-9 and TRBJ2-7, with 10 positions matching TRBD1. The J segment lost 7 bases and the V segment lost 5 bases, leaving 11 bases of the junction unmatched. The CDR3 contains 15 residues. The germline CDR1 and CDR2 sequences are SEHNR and FQNEAQ (reference sequence). DNA for the CDR3: TGTGCCAGCAGCCCGCGGGACAGGGGAACGCGAGAGCAGTACTTC. Protein: CASSPRDRGTREQYF.

The genes are TRBV5-3 and TRBJ2-1; TRBD1 or TRBD2 may be the D gene (7 bases each). TRBV5-3 has ORF status, its function being uncertain. V was trimmed by 9 bases and J by 14 bases, leaving 18 bases between them. The CDR3 loop spans 11 amino acids. The CDR3 region is CAIPEQGREFF. DNA of the CDR3: TGTGCCATTCCTGAACAGGGGAGGGAGTTCTTC.

The chain has TRBV29-1 and TRBJ1-1; D not resolved. This CDR3 comprises 10 residues. Deletions cut 3 bases from V and 8 bases from J, with 7 bases between. CDR1 is SQVTM and CDR2 is ANQGSEA in the germline V gene. CDR3: CSVEAGEAFF. Written as DNA, the CDR3 is TGCAGCGTTGAGGCAGGCGAAGCTTTCTTT.

This clonotype was observed many times. J is TRBJ1-1 and V is TRBV11-2; possibly TRBD1 for D (5 bases). Trimming stripped 0 bases from V and 4 bases from J, with 12 bases between. Looked up from germline, CDR1 is SGHAT and CDR2 is FQNNGV. The CDR3 runs 15 residues. Here the CDR3 DNA reads TGTGCCAGCAGCTTAGATGGGGGAATTGGCACTGAAGCTTTCTTT. It encodes CASSLDGGIGTEAFF.

This clonotype was counted many times. The chain is built from TRBV27 and TRBJ1-1; D ambiguous. The CDR3 has 15 residues. Per germline, CDR1 MNHEY and CDR2 SMNVEV (reference sequence). The germline V and J ends were trimmed by 3 bases and 3 bases, with 14 bases remaining between them. The chain's CDR3 is CASSFLGSWDTEAFF. In DNA, the CDR3 is TGTGCCAGCAGTTTCCTAGGCTCCTGGGACACTGAAGCTTTCTTT.

This chain joins TRBV27 and TRBJ2-1, with a tentative D call TRBD2 (7 bases). The V gene lost 3 bases and the J gene lost 5 bases, with 14 bases spanning the gap. The CDR3 is 15 amino acids. The V gene's germline CDR1 is MNHEY and CDR2 SMNVEV (reference sequence). In DNA form, the CDR3 reads TGTGCCAGCAGTTTTAACGGGGGGCCAGACAATGAGCAGTTCTTC. Translating it yields CASSFNGGPDNEQFF.

J is TRBJ2-2 and V is TRBV15, with 8 bases aligning to TRBD1. V lost 1 base, J lost 4 bases, and 5 bases stayed unmatched. This CDR3 is built from 16 residues. The V gene's germline CDR1 is LNHNV and CDR2 YYDKDF (reference sequence). The CDR3 loop reads CATSRVGTGSTGELFF. CDR3 DNA: TGTGCCACCAGCAGAGTGGGGACAGGATCCACCGGGGAGCTGTTTTTT.

J is TRBJ1-4 and V is TRBV2; D call uncertain. The germline V and J ends were trimmed by 0 bases and 4 bases, with 9 bases remaining between them. The CDR3 totals 15 residues. From germline, CDR1 is SNHLY and CDR2 FYNNEI. The CDR3 coding sequence is TGTGCCAGCAGTGAAGCCGGTACTAATAATGAAAAACTGTTTTTT. It is translated as CASSEAGTNNEKLFF.

This clonotype was picked up many times. The V call is TRBV5-6, the J call TRBJ2-5; 8 bases are shared with TRBD1. V dropped 4 bases and J dropped 4; count of bases not matched to a gene: 6. CDR1 SGHDT and CDR2 YYEEEE come from the germline V gene. This CDR3 spans 14 amino acids. For the CDR3, the DNA is TGTGCCAGCAGCCAGGGGGCAACGATAGAGACCCAGTACTTC. The encoded protein is CASSQGATIETQYF.

Points on this clonotype: Germline and junction disagree at one end, which may indicate a read error. This chain links TRBV7-6 with TRBJ2-7; TRBD2 matches 9 bases. The CDR3 extends over 16 amino acids. Germline CDR1 reads SGHVS; CDR2 reads FNYEAQ. In DNA form, the CDR3 reads TGTGTCAGCAGCCTTCTCCTAGCGGGGAACCTATACGAGCAGTACTTC. Translating gives CVSSLLLAGNLYEQYF.

The chain has TRBV28 and TRBJ2-2; possibly TRBD2 for D (6 bases). CDR1 MDHEN and CDR2 SYDVKM come from the germline V gene. This CDR3 spans 16 amino acids. V gave up 3 bases and J gave up 6 bases, with 17 bases separating them. CDR3 in amino acids: CASSFPSGVFAGELFF. The CDR3 DNA reads TGTGCCAGCAGTTTTCCCTCGGGGGTTTTCGCCGGGGAGCTGTTTTTT.

This chain links TRBV20-1 with TRBJ2-7; 9 nucleotides agree with TRBD2. V lost 0 bases to trimming and J lost 1 base; unmatched junction nucleotides: 4. There are 15 residues in the CDR3. Germline lookup yields CDR1 DFQATT and CDR2 SNEGSKA (reference sequence). The DNA for the CDR3 is TGCAGTGCTAGAGAGGGACTAGCCGTTTCCTACGAGCAGTACTTC. It is translated as CSAREGLAVSYEQYF.

About this clonotype: Since a much larger clone is just one base distant, this may be a read error. The rearrangement joins TRBV7-2 to TRBJ2-5; either TRBD1 or TRBD2 may fit D (5 bases each). Germline CDR1 SGHTA, CDR2 FQGNSA. The CDR3 extends over 15 amino acids. Between the trimmed V and J ends, which lost 1 base and 5 bases, there was a span of 14 bases. This CDR3 reads CASSLVNGAAETQYF. In nucleotides, the CDR3 is TGTGCCAGCAGCTTAGTTAACGGGGCGGCGGAGACCCAGTACTTC. Full variable domain (missing parts from reference TRBV7-2 and TRBJ2-5): GAGVSQSPSNKVTEKGKDVELRCDPISGHTALYWYRQSLGQGLEFLIYFQGNSAPDKSGLPSDRFSAERTGGSVSTLTIQRTQQEDSAVYLCASSLVNGAAETQYFGPGTRLLVL.

This rearrangement joins TRBV6-2 or TRBV6-3 to TRBJ1-2; D is unresolved. Germline V gene data show CDR1 as MNHEY and CDR2 as SVGEGT. The CDR3 consists of 13 residues. V was trimmed by 7 bases and J by 6 bases, leaving 15 bases between them. CDR3 sequence: CASTEDTMDGYTF. Written as DNA, the CDR3 is TGTGCCAGCACCGAGGATACTATGGATGGCTACACCTTC.

About this clonotype: Since a much larger clone is just one base distant, this may be a read error. It is likely a read error, because the conserved phenylalanine at the end of the CDR3 is missing. The CDR3 sequence: CASSLDRRTGGDTEAFS. CDR3 sequence (DNA): TGTGCCAGCAGCTTAGACCGGAGGACAGGTGGGGACACTGAAGCTTTCTCT. The chain joins TRBV7-9 to TRBJ1-1; 7 bases are shared with TRBD1. Germline V lookup: CDR1 SEHNR, CDR2 FQNEAQ (reference sequence). CDR3 length equals 17 residues. V trimming: 1 base; J trimming: 3 bases; junction bases outside the gene matches: 11.

The rearrangement joins TRBV29-1 to TRBJ1-1, with D possibly TRBD1 on 6 matching bases. Germline assignment: CDR1 SQVTM and CDR2 ANQGSEA. The CDR3 totals 12 residues. V was clipped by 3 bases and J by 6 bases, with 11 bases between them. In nucleotides, the CDR3 is TGCAGCGTTGACATGGGACATCCTGAAGCTTTCTTT. Translated: CSVDMGHPEAFF.

This clonotype was seen once. A read error is possible here, since a much larger clone lies one base away. The chain couples TRBV7-8 to TRBJ2-7; TRBD1 aligns across 7 bases. Germline V gene sequence: CDR1 SGHVS, CDR2 FQNEAQ. The CDR3 length is 15 residues. CDR3 amino acids: CANSYRDSLTYEQYV. In nucleotides, the CDR3 is TGTGCCAACAGCTACCGGGACAGTCTAACCTACGAGCAGTACGTC.

This clonotype was counted ten times or more. The chain joins TRBV14 to TRBJ2-5; D is unresolved. In germline, CDR1 is SGHDN, CDR2 FVKESK. Trimming removed 1 base from V and 2 bases from J, with 8 bases in between. The CDR3 spans 14 residues. The DNA for the CDR3 is TGTGCCAGCAGCCAAGCAGAAGCACAAGAGACCCAGTACTTC. The encoded protein is CASSQAEAQETQYF.

The gene calls are TRBV9 and TRBJ2-6, with D tentatively TRBD1 (5 bases). The CDR3 contains 18 residues. Per germline, CDR1 SGDLS and CDR2 YYNGEE. V was trimmed by 0 bases and J by 1 base, leaving 14 bases between them. The CDR3 protein is CASSVATGLRSGANVLTF. The CDR3 bases are TGTGCCAGCAGCGTAGCTACAGGCCTTAGGTCTGGGGCCAACGTCCTGACTTTC.

This clonotype was picked up many times. The chain recombines TRBV7-9 with TRBJ2-1; possibly TRBD1 or TRBD2 for D (5 bases each). CDR1 SEHNR and CDR2 FQNEAQ come from the germline V gene (reference sequence). V lost 1 base, J lost 0 bases, and 22 bases lay in between. This CDR3 contains 20 residues. CDR3 coding DNA: TGTGCCAGCAGCTTAGGAGGGGCTAGCTACCTCTCAAGCTCCTACAATGAGCAGTTCTTC. It specifies CASSLGGASYLSSSYNEQFF.

This chain uses TRBV13 with TRBJ1-6, with 8 bases identical to TRBD1. This CDR3 region has 15 residues. V was clipped by 3 bases and J by 7 bases; unmatched bases: 5. Germline loops: CDR1 PRHDT, CDR2 FYEKMQ (reference sequence). The CDR3 region is CASSLGRGQNSPLHF. CDR3 DNA: TGTGCCAGCAGCTTGGGCAGGGGGCAAAATTCACCCCTCCACTTT.

V is TRBV23-1 and J is TRBJ2-7; tentative D call: TRBD2 (6 bases). TRBV23-1 is an ORF, and what it does is uncertain. The CDR3 is made up of 17 amino acids. This CDR3 reads CASSQAAGKWDSYEQCV. As DNA, the CDR3 is TGCGCCAGCAGTCAAGCCGCCGGGAAATGGGACTCCTACGAGCAGTGCGTC.

This chain uses TRBV7-8 with TRBJ2-5; possible D gene TRBD2, 5 bases. In germline, CDR1 is SGHVS, CDR2 FQNEAQ. This CDR3 contains 15 residues. Trimming pared 2 bases from V and 5 bases from J, leaving 15 bases between. In DNA, the CDR3 is TGTGCCAGCAGCTTATTGGAGGTCGAGTTGGAGACCCAGTACTTC. This encodes CASSLLEVELETQYF. Complete variable domain (other parts from reference TRBV7-8 and TRBJ2-5): GAGVSQSPRYKVAKRGQDVALRCDPISGHVSLFWYQQALGQGPEFLTYFQNEAQLDKSGLPSDRFFAERPEGSVSTLKIQRTQQEDSAVYLCASSLLEVELETQYFGPGTRLLVL.

The rearrangement joins TRBV18 to TRBJ1-5, with TRBD1 as a possible D gene (5 bases). The germline V and J ends were trimmed by 3 bases and 0 bases, with 18 bases remaining between them. This CDR3 has 18 amino acids. The germline V gene has CDR1 KGHSH and CDR2 LQKENI. The CDR3: CASSPIRPTEYSNQPQHF. Here the CDR3 DNA reads TGTGCCAGCTCACCCATTCGCCCGACAGAATATAGCAATCAGCCCCAGCATTTT.